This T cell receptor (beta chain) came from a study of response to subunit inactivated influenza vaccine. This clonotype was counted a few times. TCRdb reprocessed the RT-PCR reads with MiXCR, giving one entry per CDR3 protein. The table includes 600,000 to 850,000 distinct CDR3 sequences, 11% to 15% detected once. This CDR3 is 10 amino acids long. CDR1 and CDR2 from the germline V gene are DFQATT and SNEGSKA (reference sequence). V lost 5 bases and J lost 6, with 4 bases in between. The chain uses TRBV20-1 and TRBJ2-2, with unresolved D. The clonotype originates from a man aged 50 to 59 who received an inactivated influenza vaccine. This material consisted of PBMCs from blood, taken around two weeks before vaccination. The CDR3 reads CSAWAGELFF. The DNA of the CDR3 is TGCAGTGCTTGGGCCGGGGAGCTGTTTTTT.